The entry that follows covers one TCR beta chain sequence. What it recognizes is unknown. The CDR3 consists of 15 residues. Germline CDR1 reads SGHDT; CDR2 reads YYEEEE. V lost 4 bases and J lost 5; bases outside the gene matches: 11. The entry originates in a study of identifying expanded T cells in peripheral blood. Findings of the study overall: Approximately two-week clone count variance significantly increased as total template count grew. Differentially abundant clones: about 1.2 between replicates, about 16 at about two weeks, 18 to 20 at four.

Healthy donors had no documented immune events, such as infections, while sampled. Profiling relied on immunoSEQ multiplex PCR, and the TCRdb table lists in-frame clones only, not all of them. The sample holds about 94,000 clones, approximately 86% seen once. Sequences were obtained from blood. The receptor was derived from a person aged 18-69 years in good health. This chain joins TRBV5-6 and TRBJ1-2; 7 nucleotides line up with TRBD1. CDR3 residues: CASSLAGLRGYGYTF. DNA for the CDR3: TGTGCCAGCAGCCTTGCAGGGCTCAGGGGGTATGGCTACACCTTC.